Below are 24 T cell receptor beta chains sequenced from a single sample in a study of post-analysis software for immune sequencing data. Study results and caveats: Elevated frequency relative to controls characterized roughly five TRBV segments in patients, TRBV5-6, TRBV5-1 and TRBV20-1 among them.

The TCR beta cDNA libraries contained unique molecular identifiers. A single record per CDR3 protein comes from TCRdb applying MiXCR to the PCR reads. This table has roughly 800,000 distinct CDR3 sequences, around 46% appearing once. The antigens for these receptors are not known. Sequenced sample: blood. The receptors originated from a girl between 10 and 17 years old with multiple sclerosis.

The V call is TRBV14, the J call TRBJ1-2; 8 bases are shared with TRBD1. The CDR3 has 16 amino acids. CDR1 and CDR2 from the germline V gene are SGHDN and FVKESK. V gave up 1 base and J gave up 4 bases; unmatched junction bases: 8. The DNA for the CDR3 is TGTGCCAGCAGCCAAGCCGGACAGGGCCTGTTCTATGGCTACACCTTC. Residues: CASSQAGQGLFYGYTF. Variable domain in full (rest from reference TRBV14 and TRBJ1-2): EAGVTQFPSHSVIEKGQTVTLRCDPISGHDNLYWYRRVMGKEIKFLLHFVKESKQDESGMPNNRFLAERTGGTYSTLKVQPAELEDSGVYFCASSQAGQGLFYGYTFGSGTRLTVV.

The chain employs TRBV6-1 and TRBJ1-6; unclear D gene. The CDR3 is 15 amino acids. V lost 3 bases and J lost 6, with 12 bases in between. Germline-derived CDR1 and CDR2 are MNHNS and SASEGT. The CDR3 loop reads CASSEMFSTNSPLHF. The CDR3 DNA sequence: TGTGCCAGCAGTGAGATGTTTTCGACTAATTCACCCCTCCACTTT.

The CDR3 region is CASSYDSETQYF. Written as DNA, the CDR3 is TGTGCCAGCAGTTACGACTCCGAGACCCAGTACTTC. V is TRBV6-2 or TRBV6-3 and J is TRBJ2-5, with D hard to call. The germline V gene encodes CDR1 MNHEY and CDR2 SVGEGT. V lost 2 bases and J lost 5, with 6 bases in between. The CDR3 is made up of 12 amino acids.

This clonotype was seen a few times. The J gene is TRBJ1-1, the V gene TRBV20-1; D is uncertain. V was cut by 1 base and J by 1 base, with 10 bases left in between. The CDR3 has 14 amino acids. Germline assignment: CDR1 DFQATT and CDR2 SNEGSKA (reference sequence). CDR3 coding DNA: TGCAGTGCTAGAGTCGGGGAGGGGAACACTGAAGCTTTCTTT. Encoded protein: CSARVGEGNTEAFF.

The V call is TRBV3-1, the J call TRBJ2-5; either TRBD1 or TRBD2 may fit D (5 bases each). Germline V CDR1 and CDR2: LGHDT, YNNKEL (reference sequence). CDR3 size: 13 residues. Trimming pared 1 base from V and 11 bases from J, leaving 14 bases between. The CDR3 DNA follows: TGTGCCAGCAGCCAAGGGGACCGAAGGGAGCAGTACTTC. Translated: CASSQGDRREQYF.

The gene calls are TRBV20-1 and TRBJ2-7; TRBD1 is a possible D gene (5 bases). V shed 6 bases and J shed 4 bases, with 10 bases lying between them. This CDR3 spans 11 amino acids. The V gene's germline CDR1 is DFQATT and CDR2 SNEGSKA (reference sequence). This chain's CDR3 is CSALGVYEQYF. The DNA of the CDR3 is TGCAGTGCCCTAGGGGTTTACGAGCAGTACTTC.

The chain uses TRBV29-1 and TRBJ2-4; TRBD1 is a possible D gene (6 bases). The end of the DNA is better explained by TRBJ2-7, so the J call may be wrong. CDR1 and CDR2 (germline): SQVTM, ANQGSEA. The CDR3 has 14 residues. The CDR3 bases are TGCAGCGTTCAAGGCAGGGGACAAAGCTACGAGCAGTACTTC. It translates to CSVQGRGQSYEQYF.

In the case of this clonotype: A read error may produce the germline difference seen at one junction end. The chain's CDR3 is CASSAYEVPLYGYTF. The CDR3 DNA follows: TGCGCCAGCAGTGCGTATGAGGTCCCCCTCTATGGCTACACCTTC. The chain joins TRBV25-1 to TRBJ1-2; D is ambiguous. The CDR3 is made up of 15 amino acids. The germline gives CDR1 MGHDK, CDR2 SYGVNS.

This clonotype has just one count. The CDR3 here is CATQQGGNYEQYF. In DNA form, the CDR3 reads TGTGCCACCCAACAGGGGGGCAACTACGAGCAGTACTTC. V gene TRBV15 combines with J gene TRBJ2-4; TRBD1 matches at 8 bases. The J call could be wrong; TRBJ2-7 is a better fit for the DNA end. Germline CDR1 reads LNHNV; CDR2 reads YYDKDF (reference sequence). This CDR3 region has 13 residues.

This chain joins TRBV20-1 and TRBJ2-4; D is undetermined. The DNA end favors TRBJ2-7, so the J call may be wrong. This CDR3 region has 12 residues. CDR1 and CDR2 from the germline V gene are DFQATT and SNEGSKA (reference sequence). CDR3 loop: CSALTVSGEQYF. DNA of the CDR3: TGCAGTGCTCTGACGGTTTCTGGCGAGCAGTACTTC.

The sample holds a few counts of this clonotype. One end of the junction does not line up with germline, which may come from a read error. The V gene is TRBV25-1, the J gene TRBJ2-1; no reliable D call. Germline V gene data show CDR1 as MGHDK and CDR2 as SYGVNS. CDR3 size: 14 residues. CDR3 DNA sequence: TGTGCCAGCTCTGGGGTCGGGCCCTATAATGAGCAGTTCTTC. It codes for CASSGVGPYNEQFF.

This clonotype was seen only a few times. The CDR3 coding sequence is TGTGCCAGCAGGCGTTACTCCTACGAGCAGTACTTC. This sequence encodes CASRRYSYEQYF. The genes are TRBV28 and TRBJ2-7; no firm D call. CDR1 and CDR2 from the germline V gene are MDHEN and SYDVKM. V was shortened by 6 bases and J by 0 bases, with 6 bases between the two germline ends. The CDR3 runs to 12 residues.

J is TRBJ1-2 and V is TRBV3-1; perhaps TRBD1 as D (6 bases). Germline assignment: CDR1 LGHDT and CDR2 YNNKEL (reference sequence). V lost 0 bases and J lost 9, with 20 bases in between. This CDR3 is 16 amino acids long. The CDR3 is CASSQEYMGTRWSYTF. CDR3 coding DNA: TGTGCCAGCAGCCAAGAGTATATGGGGACAAGATGGAGCTACACCTTC.

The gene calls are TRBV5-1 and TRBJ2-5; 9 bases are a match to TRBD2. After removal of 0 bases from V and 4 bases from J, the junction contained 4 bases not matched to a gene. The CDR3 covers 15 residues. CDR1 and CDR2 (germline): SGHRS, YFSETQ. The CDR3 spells CASSLGLADGETQYF. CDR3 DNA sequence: TGCGCCAGCAGCTTGGGACTAGCGGACGGAGAGACCCAGTACTTC.

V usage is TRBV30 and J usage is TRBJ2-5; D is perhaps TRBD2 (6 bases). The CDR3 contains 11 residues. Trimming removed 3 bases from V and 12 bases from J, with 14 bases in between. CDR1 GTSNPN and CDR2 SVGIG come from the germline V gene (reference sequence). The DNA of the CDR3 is TGTGCCTGGAGCGCAAGCGGGTGGAAGTACTTC. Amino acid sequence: CAWSASGWKYF.

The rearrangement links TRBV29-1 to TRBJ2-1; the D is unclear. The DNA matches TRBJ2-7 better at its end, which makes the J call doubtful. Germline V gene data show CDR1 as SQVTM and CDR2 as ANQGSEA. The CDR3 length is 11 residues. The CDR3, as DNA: TGCAGCGTCCCTCAGTACAATGAGCAGTACTTC. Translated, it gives CSVPQYNEQYF.

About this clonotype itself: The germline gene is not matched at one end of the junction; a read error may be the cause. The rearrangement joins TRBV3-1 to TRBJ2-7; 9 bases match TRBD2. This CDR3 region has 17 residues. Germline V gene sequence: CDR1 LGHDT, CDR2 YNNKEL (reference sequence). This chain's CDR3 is CANSQRPGTSQRYEQYF. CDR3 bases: TGTGCCAACAGCCAACGTCCCGGGACTAGCCAGCGCTACGAGCAGTACTTC.

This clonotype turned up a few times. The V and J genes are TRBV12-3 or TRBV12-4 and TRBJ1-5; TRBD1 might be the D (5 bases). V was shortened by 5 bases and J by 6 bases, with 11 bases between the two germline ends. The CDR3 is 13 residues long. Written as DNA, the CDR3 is TGTGCCAGCAGTGCAGGGTGGGGTCAGCCCCAGCATTTT. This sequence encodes CASSAGWGQPQHF.

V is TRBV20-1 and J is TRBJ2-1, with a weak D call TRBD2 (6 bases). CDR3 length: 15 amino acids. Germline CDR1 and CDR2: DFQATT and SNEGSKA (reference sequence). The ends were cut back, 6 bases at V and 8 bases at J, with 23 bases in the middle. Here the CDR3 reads CSASREGGPWYEQFF. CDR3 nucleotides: TGCAGTGCCTCAAGGGAAGGAGGGCCATGGTATGAGCAGTTCTTC.

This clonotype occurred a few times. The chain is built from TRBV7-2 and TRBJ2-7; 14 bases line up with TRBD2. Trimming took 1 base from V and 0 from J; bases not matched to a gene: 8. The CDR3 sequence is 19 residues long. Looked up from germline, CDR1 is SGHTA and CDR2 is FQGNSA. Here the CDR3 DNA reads TGTGCCAGCAGCTTAGTGGGGACTAGCGGGAGTTCTTACTCCTACGAGCAGTACTTC. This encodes CASSLVGTSGSSYSYEQYF.

Written as DNA, the CDR3 is TGTGCCATCAGGGGACCCGGGACAGCTTCCAATGAGCAGTTCTTC. This translates into CAIRGPGTASNEQFF. The V gene is TRBV10-3, the J gene TRBJ2-1, with 7 bases aligning to TRBD1. J gave up 6 bases and V 6 bases, and 11 bases lay outside the gene matches. Germline V gene data show CDR1 as ENHRY and CDR2 as SYGVKD. The CDR3 extends over 15 amino acids.

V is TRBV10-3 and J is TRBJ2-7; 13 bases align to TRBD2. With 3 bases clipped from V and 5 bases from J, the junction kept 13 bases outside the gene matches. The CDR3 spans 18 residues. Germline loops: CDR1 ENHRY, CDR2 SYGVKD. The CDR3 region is CAISDPGIAGTSGNEQYF. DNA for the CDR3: TGTGCCATCAGTGACCCTGGGATAGCCGGGACTAGCGGGAACGAGCAGTACTTC.

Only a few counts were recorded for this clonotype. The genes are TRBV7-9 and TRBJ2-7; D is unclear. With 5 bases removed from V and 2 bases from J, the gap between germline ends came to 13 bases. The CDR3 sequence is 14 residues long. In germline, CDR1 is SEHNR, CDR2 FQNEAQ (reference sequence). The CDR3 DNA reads TGTGCCAGCAGCGGGCGGCTGTTCACCTACGAGCAGTACTTC. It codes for CASSGRLFTYEQYF.

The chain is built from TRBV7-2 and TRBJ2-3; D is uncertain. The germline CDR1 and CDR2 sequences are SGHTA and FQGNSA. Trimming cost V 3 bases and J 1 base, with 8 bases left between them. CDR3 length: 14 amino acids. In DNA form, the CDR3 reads TGTGCCAGCAGCTTTCCTGAGGGCACAGATACGCAGTATTTT. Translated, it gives CASSFPEGTDTQYF.